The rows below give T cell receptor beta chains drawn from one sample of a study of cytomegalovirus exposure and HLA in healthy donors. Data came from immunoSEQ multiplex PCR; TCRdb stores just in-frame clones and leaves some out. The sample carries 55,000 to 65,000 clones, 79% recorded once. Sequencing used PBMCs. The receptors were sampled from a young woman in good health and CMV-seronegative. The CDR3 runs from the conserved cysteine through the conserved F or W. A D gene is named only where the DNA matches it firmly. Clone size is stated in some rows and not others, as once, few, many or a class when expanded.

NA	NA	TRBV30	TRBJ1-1	TGTGCCTGGAGTGTACTTCCAGGACAAATCACTGAAGCTTTCTTT	CAWSVLPGQITEAFF
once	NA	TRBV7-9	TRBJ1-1	TGTGCCAGCAGCCCTGACAGACTGAACACTGAAGCTTTCTTT	CASSPDRLNTEAFF
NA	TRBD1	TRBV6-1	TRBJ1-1	TGTGCCAGCAGGGGGACAGGGGGCGGTCACCCTTTCTTT	CASRGTGGGHPFF
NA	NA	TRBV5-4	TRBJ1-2	TGTGCCAGCAGCTTTGGTGCCCCGGGGGAAAACTATGGCTACACCTTC	CASSFGAPGENYGYTF
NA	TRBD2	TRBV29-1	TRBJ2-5	TGCAGCGTTGATGGGATCGGGGAGGGTCCCCAAGAGACCCAGTACTTC	CSVDGIGEGPQETQYF
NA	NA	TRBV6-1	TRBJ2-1	TGTGCCAGCAGTGAACCGTTTAGGCTAGCGAGAACCTACAATGAGCAGTTCTTC	CASSEPFRLARTYNEQFF
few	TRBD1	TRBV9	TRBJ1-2	TGTGCCAGTAACCCGGGCAGGGGGAACTATGGCTACACCTTC	CASNPGRGNYGYTF
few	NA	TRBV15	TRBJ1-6	TGTGCCACCAGCAGAAAGACAGTTGGTAATTCACCCCTCCACTTT	CATSRKTVGNSPLHF
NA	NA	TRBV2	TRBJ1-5	TGTGCCAACTCGGACCAAAGCGGGTTTCAGCCCCAGCATTTT	CANSDQSGFQPQHF
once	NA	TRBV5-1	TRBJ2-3	TGCGCCAGCAGCGGCGGGGCCGGAGATACGCAGTATTTT	CASSGGAGDTQYF
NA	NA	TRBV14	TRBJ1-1	TGTGCCAGCAGCCAAGAAGGTGGGGCCGTTAAAGTGAACACTGAAGCTTTCTTT	CASSQEGGAVKVNTEAFF
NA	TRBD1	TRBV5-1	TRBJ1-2	TGCGCCAGCAGCCTAACCGGGACAGGGGGCCTCTATGGCTACACCTTC	CASSLTGTGGLYGYTF
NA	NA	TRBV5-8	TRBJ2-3	TGTGCCAGCAGCCCTCGGGATTTCCAAAAGGATACGCAGTATTTT	CASSPRDFQKDTQYF
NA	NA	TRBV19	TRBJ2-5	TGTGCCAGTAGTATAGCAGCAGGGTACCAAGAGACCCAGTACTTC	CASSIAAGYQETQYF
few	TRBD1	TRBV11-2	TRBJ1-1	TGTGCCAGCAGCTTAGTTCCGGGACAGGGGGACTTCACTGAAGCTTTCTTT	CASSLVPGQGDFTEAFF
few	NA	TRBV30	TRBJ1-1	TGTGCCTGGAGTGTATATACAGGGAACACTGAAGCTTTCTTT	CAWSVYTGNTEAFF
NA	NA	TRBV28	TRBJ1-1	TGTGCCAGCAGGTCACCCGGGGTTCACACTGAAGCTTTCTTT	CASRSPGVHTEAFF
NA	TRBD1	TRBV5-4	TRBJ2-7	TGTGCCAGCAGCTGGACAGGGGTTGAGCAGTACTTC	CASSWTGVEQYF
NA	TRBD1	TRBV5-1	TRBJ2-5	TGCGCCAGCAGCACGGACGGACAGGAAGAGACCCAGTACTTC	CASSTDGQEETQYF
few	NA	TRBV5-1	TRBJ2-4	TGCGCCAGCAGCTTGGTTGGGGGCGCTGATATTCAGTACTTC	CASSLVGGADIQYF
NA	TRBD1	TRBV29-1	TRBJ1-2	TGCAGCGTTTCCGACGGGACAGTCCGCGGCTACACCTTC	CSVSDGTVRGYTF
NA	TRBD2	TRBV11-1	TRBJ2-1	TGTGCCAGCAGCTGGGGGTCGACTAGCGGGAGAAGAGGAGGGAATGAGCAGTTCTTC	CASSWGSTSGRRGGNEQFF
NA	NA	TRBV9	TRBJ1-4	TGTGCCAGCAGCCCCCCCGGGGGGTCAAGAGAAAAACTGTTTTTT	CASSPPGGSREKLFF
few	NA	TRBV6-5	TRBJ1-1	TGTGCCAGCAGAGCCGGGACACCGAACACTGAAGCTTTCTTT	CASRAGTPNTEAFF
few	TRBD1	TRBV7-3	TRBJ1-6	TGTGCCAGCAGCTTCCGCCCTCTCACCCGGACAGGGAGTGGAAGCTCACCCCTCCACTTT	CASSFRPLTRTGSGSSPLHF
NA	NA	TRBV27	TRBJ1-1	TGTGCCAGCAGTTTAAGACAGTGGAACACTGAAGCTTTCTTT	CASSLRQWNTEAFF
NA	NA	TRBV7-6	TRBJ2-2	TGTGCCAGCAGCTTAGGGGCCAGGGGTTCGAACACCGGGGAGCTGTTTTTT	CASSLGARGSNTGELFF
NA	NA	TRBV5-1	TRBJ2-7	TGCGCCAGCAGCCCCCTCGGGGAAGGGAAAAGGTCCTACGAGCAGTACTTC	CASSPLGEGKRSYEQYF
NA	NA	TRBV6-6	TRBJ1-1	TGTGCCAGCAGTCCGCTGACAGGAGCGAACACTGAAGCTTTCTTT	CASSPLTGANTEAFF
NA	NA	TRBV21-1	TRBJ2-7	TGTGCCAGCAGCGGCCGGGACAGACCCTACGAGCAGTACTTC	CASSGRDRPYEQYF
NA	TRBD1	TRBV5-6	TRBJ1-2	TGTGCCAGCAGCATCGGAGGGGGCGGCTACACCTTC	CASSIGGGGYTF
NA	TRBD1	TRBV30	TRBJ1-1	TGTGCCTGGAGGCGACAGGGCCAAATTGAAGCTTTCTTT	CAWRRQGQIEAFF
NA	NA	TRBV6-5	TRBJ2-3	TGTGCCAGCAGGATACCGGCTTCGGGTGGGACGCAGTATTTT	CASRIPASGGTQYF
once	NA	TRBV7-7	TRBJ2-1	TGTGCCAGCAGCTTAGGTGCCCAGGGGATCGGTGAGCAGTTCTTC	CASSLGAQGIGEQFF
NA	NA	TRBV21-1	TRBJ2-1	TGTGCCAGCAGCAAAAAAGGGAGCAAGCGGGAGTCCTACAATGAGCAGTTCTTC	CASSKKGSKRESYNEQFF
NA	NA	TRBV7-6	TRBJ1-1	TGTGCCAGCACCTCCGGGGGGCCCGAAGCTTTCTTT	CASTSGGPEAFF
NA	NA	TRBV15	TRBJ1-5	TGTGCCACCAGCAGAGATCCGGAGAATCAGCCCCAGCATTTT	CATSRDPENQPQHF
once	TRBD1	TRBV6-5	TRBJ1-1	TGTGCCAGCAGTTCCAGGACAGGGAACACTGAAGCTTTCTTT	CASSSRTGNTEAFF
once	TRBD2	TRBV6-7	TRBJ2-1	TGTGCCAGCACTCACGGGGCTAGCGGATACAATGAGCAGTTCTTC	CASTHGASGYNEQFF
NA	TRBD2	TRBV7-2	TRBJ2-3	TGTGCCAGCAGCCAGGGAGCGGGAGAAACAGATACGCAGTATTTT	CASSQGAGETDTQYF
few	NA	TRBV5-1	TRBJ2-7	TGCGCCAGCAGCTTGGGACAGAGTACTTCCTACGAGCAGTACTTC	CASSLGQSTSYEQYF
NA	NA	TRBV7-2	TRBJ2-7	TGTGCCAGCAGCTTAGGGGGGGACGAGCAGTACTTC	CASSLGGDEQYF
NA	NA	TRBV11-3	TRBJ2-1	TGTGCCAGCAGCTTAGTCTTTGAGAAGTATGAGCAGTTCTTC	CASSLVFEKYEQFF
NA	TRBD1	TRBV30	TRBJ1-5	TGTGCCTGGAGCCGTCGGGAGGGGGCAAATCAGCCCCAGCATTTT	CAWSRREGANQPQHF
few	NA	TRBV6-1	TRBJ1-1	TGTGCCAGCACCAACCGGCAAACAGGGAACACTGAAGCTTTCTTT	CASTNRQTGNTEAFF
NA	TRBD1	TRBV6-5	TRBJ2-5	TGTGCCAGCAGTCAATCACAGGGGTGGAAGACCCAGTACTTC	CASSQSQGWKTQYF
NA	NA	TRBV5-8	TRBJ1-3	TGTGCCAGCAGCTCCAGGGGTAACCCTGGAAACACCATATATTTT	CASSSRGNPGNTIYF
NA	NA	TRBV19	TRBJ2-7	TGTGCCAGTAGTATAGCAGGGGCCTCCTACGAGCAGTACTTC	CASSIAGASYEQYF
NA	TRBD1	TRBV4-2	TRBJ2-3	TGTGCCAGCAGCCAAGATCCCGCGACAGGGGCAGATACGCAGTATTTT	CASSQDPATGADTQYF
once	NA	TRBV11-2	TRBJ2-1	TGTGCCAGCAGCTTAGATCAAGCTGAATCGTACAATGAGCAGTTCTTC	CASSLDQAESYNEQFF
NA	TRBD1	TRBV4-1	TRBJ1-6	TGCGCCAGCAGCCTCTCCTCGGCAGGGGGTGGTGGTTCACCCCTCCACTTT	CASSLSSAGGGGSPLHF
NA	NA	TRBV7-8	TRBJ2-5	TGTGCCAGCAGCTTAGATAGTACGGAGACCCAGTACTTC	CASSLDSTETQYF
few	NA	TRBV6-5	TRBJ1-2	TGTGCCAGCCATAGAGACTATGGCTACACCTTC	CASHRDYGYTF
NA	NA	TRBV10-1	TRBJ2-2	TGCGCCAGCAGCGGAGGGGACAGTCGGACCGGGGAGCTGTTTTTT	CASSGGDSRTGELFF
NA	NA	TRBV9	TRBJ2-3	TGTGCCAGCAGCGCGCGGAGGGGTAGCACAGATACGCAGTATTTT	CASSARRGSTDTQYF
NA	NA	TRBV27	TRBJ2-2	TGTGCCAGCAGTTTATACGGGGATGTGAACACCGGGGAGCTGTTTTTT	CASSLYGDVNTGELFF
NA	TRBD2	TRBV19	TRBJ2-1	TGTGCCAGTAGTCCAGGACGCCGGACTAGCGGGAGTTCCCTGTGGAATGAGCAGTTCTTC	CASSPGRRTSGSSLWNEQFF
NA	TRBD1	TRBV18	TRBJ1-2	TGTGCCAGCTCCGAGGACAGGAAGGTGGGAGGCTACACCTTC	CASSEDRKVGGYTF
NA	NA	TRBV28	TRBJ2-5	TGTGCCAGCAGTTTAAGGGGGGGGAAATACTTC	CASSLRGGKYF